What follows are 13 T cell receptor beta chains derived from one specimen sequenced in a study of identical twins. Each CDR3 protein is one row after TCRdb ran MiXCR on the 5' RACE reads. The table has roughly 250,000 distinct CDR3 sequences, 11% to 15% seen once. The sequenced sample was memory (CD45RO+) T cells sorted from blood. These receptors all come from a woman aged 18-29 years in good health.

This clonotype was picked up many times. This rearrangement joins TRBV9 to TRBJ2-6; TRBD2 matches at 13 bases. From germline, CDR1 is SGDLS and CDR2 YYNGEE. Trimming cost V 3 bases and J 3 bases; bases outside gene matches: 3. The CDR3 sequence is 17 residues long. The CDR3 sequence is CASSAGLAGDGANVLTF. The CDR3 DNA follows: TGTGCCAGCAGCGCAGGACTAGCGGGAGATGGGGCCAACGTCCTGACTTTC.

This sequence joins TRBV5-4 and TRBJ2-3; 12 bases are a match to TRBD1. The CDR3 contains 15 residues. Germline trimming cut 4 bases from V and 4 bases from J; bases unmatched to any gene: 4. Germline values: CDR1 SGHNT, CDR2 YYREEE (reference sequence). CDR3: CASSRGQGAADTQYF. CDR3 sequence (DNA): TGTGCCAGCAGCAGGGGACAGGGGGCCGCAGATACGCAGTATTTT.

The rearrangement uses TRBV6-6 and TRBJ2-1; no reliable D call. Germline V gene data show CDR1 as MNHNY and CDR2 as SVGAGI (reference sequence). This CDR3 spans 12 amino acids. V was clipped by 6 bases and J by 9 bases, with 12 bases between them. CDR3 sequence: CASSPAVLEQFF. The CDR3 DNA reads TGTGCCAGCAGCCCAGCCGTCCTTGAGCAGTTCTTC.

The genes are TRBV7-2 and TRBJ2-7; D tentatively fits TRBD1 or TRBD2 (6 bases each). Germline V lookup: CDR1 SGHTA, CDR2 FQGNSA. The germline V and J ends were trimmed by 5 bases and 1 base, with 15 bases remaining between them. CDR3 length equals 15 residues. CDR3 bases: TGTGCCAGCAGCCTCGACAGGACTAATTCCTACGAGCAGTACTTC. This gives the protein CASSLDRTNSYEQYF.

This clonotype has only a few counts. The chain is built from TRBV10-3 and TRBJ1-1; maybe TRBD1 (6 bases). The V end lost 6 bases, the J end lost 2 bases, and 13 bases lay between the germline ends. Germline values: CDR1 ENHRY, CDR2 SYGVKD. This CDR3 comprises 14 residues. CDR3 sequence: CAIRRDIPNTEAFF. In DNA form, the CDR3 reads TGTGCCATCAGGAGGGACATTCCCAACACTGAAGCTTTCTTT.

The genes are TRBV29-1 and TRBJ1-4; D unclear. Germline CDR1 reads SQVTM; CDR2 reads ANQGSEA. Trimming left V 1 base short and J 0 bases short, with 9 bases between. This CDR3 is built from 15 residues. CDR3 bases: TGCAGCGTTGAAGGGACGGACCCAACTAATGAAAAACTGTTTTTT. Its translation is CSVEGTDPTNEKLFF.

The CDR3 loop is CASSDERFTDTQYF. The CDR3 DNA reads TGCGCCAGCAGTGATGAAAGGTTCACAGATACGCAGTATTTT. The chain has TRBV10-1 and TRBJ2-3; D gene uncertain. The CDR3 is 14 amino acids. CDR1 and CDR2 (germline): WNHNN, SYGVQD (reference sequence). V was trimmed by 3 bases and J by 2 bases, leaving 9 bases between them.

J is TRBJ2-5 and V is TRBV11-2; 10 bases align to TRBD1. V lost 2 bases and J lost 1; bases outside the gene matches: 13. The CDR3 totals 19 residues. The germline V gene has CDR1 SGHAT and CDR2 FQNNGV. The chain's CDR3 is CASSLRQGAPGVSQETQYF. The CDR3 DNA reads TGTGCCAGCAGCTTACGACAGGGGGCCCCTGGAGTCTCCCAAGAGACCCAGTACTTC.

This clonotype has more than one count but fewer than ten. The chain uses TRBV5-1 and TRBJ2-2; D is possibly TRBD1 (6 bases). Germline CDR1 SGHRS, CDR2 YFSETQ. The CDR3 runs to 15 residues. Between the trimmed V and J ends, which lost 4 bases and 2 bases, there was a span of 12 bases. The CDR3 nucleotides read TGCGCCAGCAGCCTGGGACAAAAAAACACCGGGGAGCTGTTTTTT. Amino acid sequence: CASSLGQKNTGELFF.

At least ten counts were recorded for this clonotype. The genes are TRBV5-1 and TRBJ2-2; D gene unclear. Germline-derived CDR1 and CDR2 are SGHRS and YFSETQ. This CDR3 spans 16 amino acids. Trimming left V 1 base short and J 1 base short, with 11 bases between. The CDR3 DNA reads TGCGCCAGCAGCTTGAATCTTCCGGGGAACACCGGGGAGCTGTTTTTT. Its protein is CASSLNLPGNTGELFF.

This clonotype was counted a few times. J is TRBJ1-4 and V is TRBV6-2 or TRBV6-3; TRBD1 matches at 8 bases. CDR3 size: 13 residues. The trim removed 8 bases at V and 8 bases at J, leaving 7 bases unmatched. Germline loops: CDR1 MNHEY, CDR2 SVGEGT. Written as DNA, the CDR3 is TGTGCCAGCGCCGGGACAGGCGTCGAAAAACTGTTTTTT. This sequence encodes CASAGTGVEKLFF.

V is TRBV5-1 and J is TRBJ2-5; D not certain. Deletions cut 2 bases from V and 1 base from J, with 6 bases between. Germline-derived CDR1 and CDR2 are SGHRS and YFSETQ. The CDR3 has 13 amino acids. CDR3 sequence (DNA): TGCGCCAGCAGCTTTCAGGTCCAAGAGACCCAGTACTTC. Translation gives CASSFQVQETQYF.

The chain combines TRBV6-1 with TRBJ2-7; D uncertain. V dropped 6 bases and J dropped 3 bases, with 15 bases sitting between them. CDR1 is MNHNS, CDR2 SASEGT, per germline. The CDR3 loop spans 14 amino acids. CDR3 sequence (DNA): TGTGCCAGCAGCCGTACACAGAGGAACTACGAGCAGTACTTC. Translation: CASSRTQRNYEQYF.